This section outlines one T cell receptor beta chain sequence together with its context. Its specificity is not known. Time point indicated: pretreatment peripheral blood. Data came from immunoSEQ multiplex PCR; TCRdb stores just in-frame clones and leaves some out. Here the sample spans about 45,000 clones, nearly 90% being singletons. This record comes from a study of PD-L1 blockade in urothelial cancer. Study as a whole: Blood analysis was done at 3 weeks (second dose) and 6 weeks after treatment began. T cells numbered a median of 141,255 in the blood samples. Study-wide findings and caveats: Pretreatment blood TCR clonality under the median forecast improved survival.

CDR1 SGHRS and CDR2 YFSETQ come from the germline V gene. V gave up 0 bases and J gave up 4 bases; unmatched junction bases: 3. The CDR3 sequence is 15 residues long. The sequencing here drew on PBMCs, taken around atezolizumab (anti-PD-L1) treatment. This chain connects TRBV5-1 to TRBJ2-2, with TRBD1 matching over 7 bases. The sequence derives from a donor aged 40 or older with urothelial cancer. The CDR3 spells CASSLATGPTGELFF. The CDR3 region has the DNA TGCGCCAGCAGCTTGGCGACAGGGCCCACCGGGGAGCTGTTTTTT. The complete variable domain, with remaining parts taken from reference TRBV5-1 and TRBJ2-2, reads KAGVTQTPRYLIKTRGQQVTLSCSPISGHRSVSWYQQTPGQGLQFLFEYFSETQRNKGNFPGRFSGRQFSNSRSEMNVSTLELGDSALYLCASSLATGPTGELFFGEGSRLTVL.